This T cell receptor beta chain is drawn from a study of shared clonotypes between healthy human individuals. The germline gives CDR1 SQVTM, CDR2 ANQGSEA. V lost 6 bases, J lost 7 bases, and 19 bases lay in between. The CDR3 contains 14 residues. Donors had no recently reported acute infections or vaccinations and were HIV-negative. Note on this clone: Its antigen is not identified.

Using immunoSEQ multiplex PCR, the repertoire was profiled, and TCRdb retains in-frame clones only, with some absent. Here the sample spans some 2.4 million clones, approximately 93% being singletons. Study-wide findings and caveats: When naive CD4 clonotypes were compared across a few donors, around 5% were shared.

Source material: naive CD4+ T cells from PBMCs. Subset given: CD45RA+ positively selected. The sequence was collected from a man aged 18 to 29 in good health. Some clones in this sample may be carry-over from other donors' samples. This chain connects TRBV29-1 to TRBJ1-5; TRBD1 might be the D (5 bases). DNA for the CDR3: TGCAGCGTGGGGGAGGGATCGGGCCCCCAGCCCCAGCATTTT. This gives the protein CSVGEGSGPQPQHF.